Sequencing of this T cell receptor (beta chain) was carried out in a study of T cell responses to AZD1222 COVID-19 vaccine (dated by TCRdb to the early 2020s). Study-wide context: TCR sequencing was performed for 230 to 250 trial participants, of whom some 200 were given two doses of AZD1222 and some 25 were given two doses of MenACWY control vaccine. Enrollment into the trials was organized by age into subgroups of 18-55, 56-69 and 70-plus years, and those subgroups contained around 150, 28 and 57 TCR-sequenced participants, respectively. The paper as a whole reports these results and caveats: Only 5 to 7 AZD1222 recipients were SARS-CoV-2 seropositive at baseline, limiting conclusions about previously exposed vaccinees. Participants were mostly white British and included more females than males, and it was suggested by the authors that clonal diversity may have been underestimated. The whole spike protein was spanned by vaccine-associated CD4 TCRs, and dominant responses were seen in regions 160-218 and 743-854. Reportedly, almost half of the unique spike-specific TCRs recognized epitopes lying outside the regions that are mutated in the B.1.351 and B.1.1.7 variants. After two AZD1222 doses, spike-specific TCR breadth and depth were significantly higher than at day 0 and than in MenACWY recipients. The 56-69-year group was small, and its depth increase did not reach significance, likely because of low power. Because no samples from the day 14 peak response were available, repertoires could be characterized only after the peak T cell response.

V lost 1 base and J lost 4 bases; the stretch between them is 12 bases long. The CDR3, from cysteine to phenylalanine, totals 15 residues. The read is trimmed to its CDR3 DNA, 45 bases read in frame from base 1. Looking up the germline V gene yields CDR1 SGHDT and CDR2 YYEEEE. The CDR3 regions of human TCRbeta chains were analyzed by immunosequencing. The source study handled its data this way. TCRs in the repertoires were matched against a reference library of SARS-CoV-2-specific TCRs that had been generated with the MIRA antigen-specificity platform. Breadth meant the fraction of unique TCRs that were SARS-CoV-2-associated, whereas depth meant the fraction of total T cells that were SARS-CoV-2-associated. Each spike-specific TCR was assigned to its reactive spike region and to a CD4 or CD8 class using the MIRA data. Log10-transformed breadth and depth values were compared by one-way ANOVA with Sidak's multiple comparisons tests. This immuneACCESS table, as held by TCRdb, lists in-frame sequences with V and J called but not all clones. Of the missing ones, under half trace to an unresolved V gene in checked studies; the others have no known cause. From that table come the V and J calls and clone size; the DNA was used to work out D and trimming. This sample has 150,000 to 200,000 clones in its table, and approximately 90% of those were observed once. Roughly 1.2% of the sample lies in the top ten.

The time point label corresponds to: about 28 days (+/-7) after the second vaccine dose. AZD1222 recipients given second doses at about 4 weeks or at about 12 weeks were pooled, since spike-specific TCR depth and breadth were not found to differ between the two schedules. Samples from vaccinated people were obtained from the UK trials COV001 and COV002, which included a single-blind randomized controlled phase 2/3 trial of AZD1222 (ChAdOx1 nCoV-19) in healthy adults. For TCRbeta chain sequencing, PBMC samples from trial participants were taken at day 0 and at day 28 after the second dose. As concerns this clone: This receptor's antigen is unknown. No qualities accompany the bases; no much larger clone lies one base away.

The source was peripheral blood, collected 28 days after the second AZD1222 dose. The source of this sequence is an adult who received the AZD1222 COVID-19 vaccine. The rearrangement joined TRBV5-6 to TRBJ1-5; no D gene is confidently identified. The DNA sequence is as follows: TGTGCCAGCAGCTTGTTTCTAGGCCAGAATCAGCCCCAGCATTTT. Translated, it gives CASSLFLGQNQPQHF.